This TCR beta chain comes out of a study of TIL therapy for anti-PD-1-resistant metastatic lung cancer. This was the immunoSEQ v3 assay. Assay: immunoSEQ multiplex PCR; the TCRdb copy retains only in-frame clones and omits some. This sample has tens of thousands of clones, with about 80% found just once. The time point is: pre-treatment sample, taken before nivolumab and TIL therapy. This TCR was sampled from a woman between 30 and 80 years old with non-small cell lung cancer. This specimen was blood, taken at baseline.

The CDR3 sequence is CASSFSRTEEIYGYTF. CDR3 DNA sequence: TGTGCCAGCAGTTTTTCCCGGACCGAGGAAATCTATGGCTACACCTTC. The chain couples TRBV6-5 to TRBJ1-2; no clear D gene. V shed 4 bases and J shed 4 bases, with 19 bases lying between them. Germline V CDR1 and CDR2: MNHEY, SVGAGI. CDR3 size: 16 residues.